Detailed here is one T cell receptor beta chain. These data come from a study of T cell changes during pregnancy in multiple sclerosis. The germline V gene has CDR1 LNHDA and CDR2 SQIVND (reference sequence). The CDR3 length is 14 residues. V lost 4 bases and J 5 bases, leaving 14 bases between the germline ends. Clones were read by immunoSEQ multiplex PCR, and TCRdb kept only the in-frame ones, dropping some. The table has fewer than 15,000 clones, about 88% seen once. The sample here was CD8+ T cells from peripheral blood mononuclear cells, taken in the first trimester of pregnancy. This receptor was taken from a female donor with multiple sclerosis, enrolled in a pregnancy study. The V and J genes are TRBV19 and TRBJ2-5; TRBD1 is a possible D gene (5 bases). CDR3 DNA: TGTGCCAGTAGTACTCCCAGTGGGGCCGAGACCCAGTACTTC. Amino acid sequence: CASSTPSGAETQYF.